These 9 T cell receptor beta chains share one sample of origin, sequenced in a study of blood T cells in healthy people across ages. PCR was performed a second time for about 6 to 12 cycles using a sample-barcoded 5' primer and a J-beta primer mix. MiXCR was run by TCRdb on the 5' RACE reads, yielding one entry per CDR3 protein. The profile covers 800,000 to 1,000,000 distinct CDR3 sequences, with around 49% appearing a single time and around 15% taken by the ten largest. Sequenced: blood. Receptors were obtained from a man aged 30 to 45 in good health.

The gene calls are TRBV6-2 or TRBV6-3 and TRBJ2-6, with 12 bases that match TRBD2. CDR1 and CDR2 from the germline V gene are MNHEY and SVGEGT. J gave up 0 bases and V 6 bases, and 6 bases lay outside the gene matches. This CDR3 contains 18 residues. Here the CDR3 DNA reads TGTGCCAGCAGCCGAAGGACTAGCGGGATCTCTGGGGCCAACGTCCTGACTTTC. Translated: CASSRRTSGISGANVLTF.

This clonotype has only a few counts. This rearrangement joins TRBV3-1 to TRBJ2-2; no reliable D call. Germline V gene lookup returns CDR1 LGHDT and CDR2 YNNKEL (reference sequence). V shed 0 bases and J shed 5 bases, with 10 bases lying between them. The CDR3 is 15 residues long. CDR3 in amino acids: CASSQEAPRTGELFF. CDR3 nucleotides: TGTGCCAGCAGCCAAGAGGCACCTAGAACCGGGGAGCTGTTTTTT. Using reference TRBV3-1 and TRBJ2-2 for the parts outside the CDR3, the full variable domain is DTAVSQTPKYLVTQMGNDKSIKCEQNLGHDTMYWYKQDSKKFLKIMFSYNNKELIINETVPNRFSPKSPDKAHLNLHINSLELGDSAVYFCASSQEAPRTGELFFGEGSRLTVL.

The chain recombines TRBV7-9 with TRBJ1-3, with D possibly matching TRBD1 (5 bases). The CDR3 is 16 residues long. V shed 5 bases and J shed 0 bases, with 14 bases lying between them. Germline CDR1 SEHNR, CDR2 FQNEAQ (reference sequence). The chain's CDR3 is CASSQTRGSSGNTIYF. CDR3 bases: TGTGCCAGCAGCCAAACCCGGGGGAGCTCTGGAAACACCATATATTTT.

This clonotype was seen a few times. The chain carries TRBV15 and TRBJ2-3; TRBD2 is a possible D gene (6 bases). This CDR3 is built from 16 residues. Germline V gene lookup returns CDR1 LNHNV and CDR2 YYDKDF (reference sequence). V lost 0 bases and J lost 0, with 10 bases in between. The chain's CDR3 is CATSRDWAGSTDTQYF. CDR3 nucleotides: TGTGCCACCAGCAGAGATTGGGCGGGGAGCACAGATACGCAGTATTTT. Looking up the rest from reference TRBV15 and TRBJ2-3 gives the full variable domain: DAMVIQNPRYQVTQFGKPVTLSCSQTLNHNVMYWYQQKSSQAPKLLFHYYDKDFNNEADTPDNFQSRRPNTSFCFLDIRSPGLGDTAMYLCATSRDWAGSTDTQYFGPGTRLTVL.

The chain recombines TRBV4-1 with TRBJ2-5, with 14 bases identical to TRBD2. Gene TRBJ2-7 matches the end of the DNA better, so the J call may be wrong. From germline, CDR1 is MGHRA and CDR2 YSYEKL. The CDR3 is made up of 17 amino acids. The chain's CDR3 is CASSQPGLAGDIYEQYF. The CDR3 coding sequence is TGCGCCAGCAGCCAACCGGGACTAGCGGGGGATATCTACGAGCAGTACTTC.

This clonotype was seen more than once but under ten times. V gene TRBV28 combines with J gene TRBJ2-5, with D unresolved. The end of the DNA aligns better with TRBJ2-7, so the J call may be wrong. The germline gives CDR1 MDHEN, CDR2 SYDVKM. CDR3 length equals 13 residues. In DNA form, the CDR3 reads TGTGCCAGCATCCCACAGTATTCCTACGAGCAGTACTTC. Translation: CASIPQYSYEQYF.

The chain carries TRBV12-3 or TRBV12-4 and TRBJ1-6, with a tentative D call TRBD1 (6 bases). This CDR3 contains 14 residues. V was clipped by 1 base and J by 14 bases, with 15 bases between them. CDR3 protein: CASSLERGGRTLHF. The DNA of the CDR3 is TGTGCCAGCAGTTTAGAGAGGGGGGGGAGAACCCTCCACTTT.

J is TRBJ2-5 and V is TRBV3-1; maybe TRBD2 (6 bases). Germline loops: CDR1 LGHDT, CDR2 YNNKEL (reference sequence). This CDR3 spans 14 amino acids. Trimming took 5 bases from V and 1 from J, leaving 11 bases between them. CDR3 bases: TGTGCCAGCAGCGCGCCGGGACTCCAAGAGACCCAGTACTTC. This translates into CASSAPGLQETQYF.

This clonotype was detected a few times. The chain couples TRBV29-1 to TRBJ2-4; D tentatively fits TRBD1 or TRBD2 (5 bases each). The germline CDR1 and CDR2 sequences are SQVTM and ANQGSEA. The CDR3 is 17 amino acids. Trimming cost V 2 bases and J 1 base, with 18 bases left between them. The CDR3 is CSVEHGAGGTAKNIQYF. The DNA for the CDR3 is TGCAGCGTTGAACATGGGGCCGGAGGTACGGCCAAAAACATTCAGTACTTC.